The 24 T cell receptor beta chains reported below all come from one sample, sequenced in a study of cytomegalovirus exposure and HLA in healthy donors. The PCR was carried out with 60 Vbeta primers and 13 Jbeta primers. Clones were read by immunoSEQ multiplex PCR, and TCRdb kept only the in-frame ones, dropping some. Among about 150,000 clones listed, about 82% were seen once. Material: PBMCs. The receptors stem from a male donor in good health and CMV-seronegative.

J is TRBJ2-5 and V is TRBV5-1; tentatively, D is TRBD1 (5 bases). This CDR3 has 13 residues. Trimming shortened V by 4 bases and J by 1 base, and 8 bases separated the two germline ends. Germline CDR1 and CDR2: SGHRS and YFSETQ. The chain's CDR3 is CASSPDSQETQYF. Written as DNA, the CDR3 is TGCGCCAGCAGCCCCGACAGCCAAGAGACCCAGTACTTC.

The genes are TRBV7-9 and TRBJ1-5; tentative D call: TRBD1 (5 bases). The CDR3 totals 16 residues. V shed 4 bases and J shed 0 bases, with 13 bases lying between them. Germline-derived CDR1 and CDR2 are SEHNR and FQNEAQ (reference sequence). As DNA, the CDR3 is TGTGCCAGCAGCTCCCCGGGACTGAATAGCAATCAGCCCCAGCATTTT. It translates to CASSSPGLNSNQPQHF.

The J gene is TRBJ2-4, the V gene TRBV7-3; maybe TRBD1 (7 bases). Germline values: CDR1 SGHTA, CDR2 FQGTGA. The germline V and J ends were trimmed by 5 bases and 3 bases, with 20 bases remaining between them. This CDR3 is 17 amino acids long. The CDR3 sequence is CASSPEGRGLVKNIQYF. CDR3 coding DNA: TGTGCCAGCAGCCCGGAGGGCAGGGGGTTGGTCAAAAACATTCAGTACTTC.

This clone turned up a few times. V gene TRBV4-1 combines with J gene TRBJ2-7; 8 nucleotides match TRBD2. Germline V gene lookup returns CDR1 MGHRA and CDR2 YSYEKL. CDR3 length equals 15 residues. The J segment lost 2 bases and the V segment lost 1 base, leaving 4 bases of the junction unmatched. In nucleotides, the CDR3 is TGCGCCAGCAGCCAAGCTGAGCGGGGGCCCTACGAGCAGTACTTC. As protein: CASSQAERGPYEQYF.

This chain connects TRBV7-3 to TRBJ2-1, with 10 bases aligning to TRBD1. The CDR3 is 15 residues long. V dropped 2 bases and J dropped 6; count of bases not matched to a gene: 4. Germline-derived CDR1 and CDR2 are SGHTA and FQGTGA. CDR3 sequence: CASSLGTGALNEQFF. The CDR3 DNA is TGTGCCAGCAGCTTAGGGACAGGGGCCCTCAATGAGCAGTTCTTC.

This clone was counted ten times or more. This chain joins TRBV5-1 and TRBJ1-1, with 10 bases identical to TRBD1. The germline gives CDR1 SGHRS, CDR2 YFSETQ. CDR3 length: 15 residues. Losses at the gene ends were 4 bases for V and 5 bases for J; bases not matched to a gene: 8. The CDR3 loop is CASSVGQGLLTEAFF. The CDR3, as DNA: TGCGCCAGCAGCGTGGGACAGGGGCTTTTAACTGAAGCTTTCTTT.

The chain employs TRBV29-1 and TRBJ1-5; D may be TRBD1 (5 bases). V was clipped by 1 base and J by 1 base, with 17 bases between them. The CDR3 extends over 17 amino acids. Germline V gene data show CDR1 as SQVTM and CDR2 as ANQGSEA. Written as DNA, the CDR3 is TGCAGCGTTGAAGTCCGGCAGGGAGGTCACAGCAATCAGCCCCAGCATTTT. Translation gives CSVEVRQGGHSNQPQHF.

This clone was counted a single time. The chain employs TRBV5-1 and TRBJ1-1; D call uncertain. In germline, CDR1 is SGHRS, CDR2 YFSETQ. CDR3 length equals 14 residues. V was clipped by 3 bases and J by 1 base, with 10 bases between them. In DNA, the CDR3 is TGCGCCAGCAGCTCCACTCTTGGGAACACTGAAGCTTTCTTT. Protein sequence: CASSSTLGNTEAFF.

The gene calls are TRBV6-5 and TRBJ2-7, with 11 bases lining up with TRBD2. The junction had 1 base not matched to a gene; V was cut back by 0 bases and J by 0 bases. This CDR3 has 16 residues. CDR1 and CDR2 (germline): MNHEY, SVGAGI. In DNA, the CDR3 is TGTGCCAGCAGTTACTCGACTAGCGGGGCCTCCTACGAGCAGTACTTC. Translating it yields CASSYSTSGASYEQYF.

This chain connects TRBV2 to TRBJ1-1, with 9 positions matching TRBD1. J gave up 5 bases and V 6 bases, and 7 bases lay outside the gene matches. Per germline, CDR1 SNHLY and CDR2 FYNNEI. The CDR3 has 14 residues. The CDR3 loop is CASRDDRGWTEAFF. CDR3 bases: TGTGCCAGCAGAGACGACAGGGGGTGGACTGAAGCTTTCTTT.

The V and J genes are TRBV5-5 and TRBJ2-5; TRBD1 aligns across 7 bases. Germline assignment: CDR1 SGHKS and CDR2 YYEKEE (reference sequence). J gave up 2 bases and V 4 bases, and 14 bases lay outside the gene matches. The CDR3 totals 17 residues. CDR3 in amino acids: CASSPDGTESLQETQYF. The CDR3 nucleotides read TGTGCCAGCAGCCCGGATGGGACAGAATCTTTACAAGAGACCCAGTACTTC. The full variable domain, its missing parts supplied by reference TRBV5-5 and TRBJ2-5, is DAGVTQSPTHLIKTRGQQVTLRCSPISGHKSVSWYQQVLGQGPQFIFQYYEKEERGRGNFPDRFSARQFPNYSSELNVNALLLGDSALYLCASSPDGTESLQETQYFGPGTRLLVL.

The chain combines TRBV6-4 with TRBJ2-2, with TRBD2 matching over 8 bases. The CDR3 runs 16 residues. Trimming cost V 2 bases and J 2 bases; bases outside gene matches: 4. Per germline, CDR1 MRHNA and CDR2 SNTAGT. Written as DNA, the CDR3 is TGTGCCAGCAGTGACAGCGGGAGACTTAACACCGGGGAGCTGTTTTTT. Residues: CASSDSGRLNTGELFF.

The rearrangement links TRBV10-3 to TRBJ1-2; 8 bases fit TRBD1. Trimming cost V 5 bases and J 6 bases; bases outside gene matches: 14. CDR1 and CDR2 from the germline V gene are ENHRY and SYGVKD. The CDR3 is 16 amino acids. The CDR3 sequence: CAISLITGQGMNGYTF. The CDR3 nucleotides read TGTGCCATCAGTCTTATAACAGGACAGGGAATGAATGGCTACACCTTC.

For this clone: The DNA is left out, because the CDR3 cannot be placed on it with certainty; the CDR3 is given as TCRdb lists it. The chain uses TRBV28 and TRBJ1-3; the table calls TRBD1, which could not be checked here. The germline CDR1 and CDR2 sequences are MDHEN and SYDVKM. The CDR3 numbers 19 amino acids, ends counted. The CDR3 sequence is CASSFWPRTVLDPGNTIYF.

This clone was detected a few times. V usage is TRBV18 and J usage is TRBJ2-1; D call uncertain. There are 13 residues in the CDR3. V was clipped by 2 bases and J by 9 bases, with 11 bases between them. Germline CDR1 and CDR2: KGHSH and LQKENI. The CDR3 sequence: CASSPAPTFEQFF. The CDR3 coding sequence is TGTGCCAGCTCACCAGCACCGACTTTTGAGCAGTTCTTC.

The gene calls are TRBV30 and TRBJ1-6; the match to TRBD1 covers 7 bases. The CDR3 loop spans 17 amino acids. Germline lookup yields CDR1 GTSNPN and CDR2 SVGIG (reference sequence). Trimming cost V 4 bases and J 7 bases; bases outside gene matches: 16. The DNA for the CDR3 is TGTGCCTGGACTTATGAGACAGGGAAAGTTAACAATTCACCCCTCCACTTT. This codes for CAWTYETGKVNNSPLHF.

The V gene is TRBV28, the J gene TRBJ2-4, with 13 bases identical to TRBD2. Germline V gene lookup returns CDR1 MDHEN and CDR2 SYDVKM. This CDR3 has 20 residues. J was trimmed by 0 bases and V by 5 bases; bases with no gene match: 13. The CDR3 reads CASSPGLAGERKLAKNIQYF. In nucleotides, the CDR3 is TGTGCCAGCAGTCCTGGACTAGCGGGGGAAAGAAAACTAGCCAAAAACATTCAGTACTTC.

This chain uses TRBV4-2 with TRBJ1-5; D not certain. Trimming left V 0 bases short and J 6 bases short, with 12 bases between. The CDR3 runs to 15 residues. CDR1 is LGHNA, CDR2 YNFKEQ, per germline. The CDR3 protein is CASSQDVDGSQPQHF. CDR3 DNA: TGTGCCAGCAGCCAAGATGTAGATGGGAGTCAGCCCCAGCATTTT.

The V call is TRBV5-1, the J call TRBJ2-3; TRBD2 matches 8 bases. This CDR3 spans 17 amino acids. The V gene's germline CDR1 is SGHRS and CDR2 YFSETQ. The ends lost 0 bases at V and 2 bases at J; junction bases unmatched: 8. The CDR3 region has the DNA TGCGCCAGCAGCTTGGCCTGGACTAGCAGGGACACAGATACGCAGTATTTT. Residues: CASSLAWTSRDTDTQYF.

The rearrangement links TRBV2 to TRBJ2-7; D is unresolved. CDR3 length equals 15 residues. Trimming took 1 base from V and 0 from J, leaving 10 bases between them. CDR1 is SNHLY and CDR2 is FYNNEI in the germline V gene. CDR3 sequence: CASSEVTLPSYEQYF. In DNA form, the CDR3 reads TGTGCCAGCAGTGAAGTCACCCTACCCTCCTACGAGCAGTACTTC.

The genes are TRBV7-3 and TRBJ2-7; TRBD2 aligns across 7 bases. J was trimmed by 6 bases and V by 3 bases; bases with no gene match: 11. This CDR3 contains 15 residues. The germline V gene has CDR1 SGHTA and CDR2 FQGTGA. The DNA for the CDR3 is TGTGCCAGCAGCTTGAAAGCGGGACCGCTCTCCGAGCAGTACTTC. Translation gives CASSLKAGPLSEQYF.

The table lists this clone with a count of one. This rearrangement joins TRBV10-3 to TRBJ1-2, with D tentatively TRBD1 (6 bases). The CDR3 runs 14 residues. Germline V CDR1 and CDR2: ENHRY, SYGVKD. The V end was cut by 6 bases, the J end by 2 bases, with 13 bases between. CDR3 DNA: TGTGCCATCAGCATGGACAGCAGAAACTATGGCTACACCTTC. It yields the protein CAISMDSRNYGYTF.

The V and J genes are TRBV4-2 and TRBJ2-5, with TRBD2 identical over 10 bases. Germline V CDR1 and CDR2: LGHNA, YNFKEQ. J gave up 3 bases and V 0 bases, and 7 bases lay outside the gene matches. CDR3 length equals 17 residues. The CDR3 DNA reads TGTGCCAGCAGCCAAGAACGGTCGCTAGCGGGGGAAGAGACCCAGTACTTC. Protein product: CASSQERSLAGEETQYF.

The V call is TRBV5-6, the J call TRBJ1-2; a weak D match, TRBD1 (6 bases). Trimming shortened V by 4 bases and J by 1 base, and 11 bases separated the two germline ends. The CDR3 spans 14 residues. CDR1 and CDR2 from the germline V gene are SGHDT and YYEEEE. The CDR3 coding sequence is TGTGCCAGCAGCGCGGACAGAGTTAACTATGGCTACACCTTC. Translated: CASSADRVNYGYTF.